These T cell receptor beta chains were read from a single sample in a study of CD8 T cells in Susac syndrome. TCRdb used MiXCR to reprocess the immunoSEQ multiplex PCR reads, holding one entry per CDR3 protein. The table lists under 200,000 distinct CDR3 sequences, roughly nine tenths of them singletons. The sequencing input was CD4+ T cells from PBMCs. These receptor sequences come from a human donor with Susac syndrome. The CDR3 runs from the conserved cysteine through the conserved F or W. The D gene is left open where the match is weak. Size tells how often a clone was seen (once, few, many) or the class of an expanded clone, and some rows leave it out.

>.|TRBJ2-4|.|TRBV2
TGTGCCAGCAGGAACCAGGAGCTAGCCAAAAACATTCAGTACTTC
CASRNQELAKNIQYF
>.|TRBJ1-2|.|TRBV3-1
TGTGCCAGCAGCCAAGATAAGGGATACTATGGCTACACCTTC
CASSQDKGYYGYTF
>.|TRBJ2-2|.|TRBV4-1
TGCGCCAGCAGCCCCCTAACATCGAGGCGCGGGGAGCTGTTTTTT
CASSPLTSRRGELFF
>.|TRBJ1-1|once|TRBV27
TGTGCCAGCACCGGACTCTCGAACACTGAAGCTTTCTTT
CASTGLSNTEAFF
>TRBD1|TRBJ1-2|.|TRBV30
TGTGCCTGGAGTCGGGGGGACAGGATTAACTATGGCTACACCTTC
CAWSRGDRINYGYTF
>.|TRBJ2-7|.|TRBV11-2
TGTGCCAGCAGCAGCAGGACGGCTCCGAGTTACGAGCAGTACTTC
CASSSRTAPSYEQYF
>TRBD1|TRBJ1-2|.|TRBV25-1
TGTGCCAGCAGCAACCGGGACAGGGGCGACTATGGCTACACCTTC
CASSNRDRGDYGYTF
>TRBD2|TRBJ2-5|.|TRBV20-1
TGCAGTGCTAGGGGCGGGGGGGCCCGGGAGACCCAGTACTTC
CSARGGGARETQYF
>.|TRBJ1-2|.|TRBV2
TGTGCCAGCAGTGCGCAGCTTACAAACTATGGCTACACCTTC
CASSAQLTNYGYTF
>.|TRBJ1-4|once|TRBV18
TGTGCCAGCTCATCGGACGTTCGGGGTAATGAAAAACTGTTTTTT
CASSSDVRGNEKLFF
>TRBD2|TRBJ2-1|once|TRBV18
TGTGCCAGCTCACCACCTCCCGGGACTAGCGGTAACAATGAGCAGTTCTTC
CASSPPPGTSGNNEQFF
>TRBD2|TRBJ2-3|.|TRBV10-3
TGTGCCATCCAGAGCGGGGCCCAGACAGATACGCAGTATTTT
CAIQSGAQTDTQYF
>TRBD1|TRBJ2-3|.|TRBV11-2
TGTGCCAGCAGCTTAGTACAGGGGGCTCCAGATACGCAGTATTTT
CASSLVQGAPDTQYF
>.|TRBJ2-1|.|TRBV5-1
TGCGCCAGCAGCTTTTTGGGCGGGGGCATCTACAATGAGCAGTTCTTC
CASSFLGGGIYNEQFF
>TRBD2|TRBJ2-1|.|TRBV19
TGTGCCAGTAGTATTGGGAGACAGCGGGGTTGGCCCTACAATGAGCAGTTCTTC
CASSIGRQRGWPYNEQFF
>.|TRBJ1-3|.|TRBV5-6
TGTGCCAGCAGCTTGGGTTATTGGGGTTTAAACACCATATATTTT
CASSLGYWGLNTIYF